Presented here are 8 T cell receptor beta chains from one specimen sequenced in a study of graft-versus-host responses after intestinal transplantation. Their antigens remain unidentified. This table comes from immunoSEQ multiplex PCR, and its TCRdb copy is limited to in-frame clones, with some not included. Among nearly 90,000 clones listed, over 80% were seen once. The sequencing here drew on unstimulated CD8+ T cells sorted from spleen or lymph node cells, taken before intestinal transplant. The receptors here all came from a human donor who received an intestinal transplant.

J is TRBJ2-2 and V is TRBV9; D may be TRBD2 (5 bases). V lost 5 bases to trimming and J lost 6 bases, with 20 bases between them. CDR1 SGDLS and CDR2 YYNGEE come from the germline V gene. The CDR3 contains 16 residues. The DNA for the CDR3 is TGTGCCAGCAGAGACGACGCCGGCGGTAGCGCCGGGGAGCTGTTTTTT. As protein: CASRDDAGGSAGELFF.

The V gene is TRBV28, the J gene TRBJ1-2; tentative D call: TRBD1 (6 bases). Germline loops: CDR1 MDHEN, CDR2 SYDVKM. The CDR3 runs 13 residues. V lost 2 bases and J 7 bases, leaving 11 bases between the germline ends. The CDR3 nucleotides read TGTGCCAGCAGTTTAGGGGGCGCGGGTGGCTACACCTTC. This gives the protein CASSLGGAGGYTF.

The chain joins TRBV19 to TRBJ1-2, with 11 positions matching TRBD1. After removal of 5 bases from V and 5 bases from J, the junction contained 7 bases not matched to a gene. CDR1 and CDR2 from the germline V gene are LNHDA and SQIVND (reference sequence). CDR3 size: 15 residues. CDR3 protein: CASSAGQGAYYGYTF. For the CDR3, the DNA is TGTGCCAGTAGTGCTGGACAGGGGGCGTATTATGGCTACACCTTC.

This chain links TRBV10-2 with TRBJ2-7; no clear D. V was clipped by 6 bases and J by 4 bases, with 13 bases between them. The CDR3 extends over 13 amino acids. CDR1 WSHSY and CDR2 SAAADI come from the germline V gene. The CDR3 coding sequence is TGCGCCAGCAGCCGACCACTGGAATACGAGCAGTACTTC. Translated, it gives CASSRPLEYEQYF.

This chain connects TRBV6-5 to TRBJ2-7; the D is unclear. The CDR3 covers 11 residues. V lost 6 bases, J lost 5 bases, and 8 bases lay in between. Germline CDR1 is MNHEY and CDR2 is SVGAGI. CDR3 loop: CASSRLDEQYF. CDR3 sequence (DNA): TGTGCCAGCAGCCGACTTGACGAGCAGTACTTC.

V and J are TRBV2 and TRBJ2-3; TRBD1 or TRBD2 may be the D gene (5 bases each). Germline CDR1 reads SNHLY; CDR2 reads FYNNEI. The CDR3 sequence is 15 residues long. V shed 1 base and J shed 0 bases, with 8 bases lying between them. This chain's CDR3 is CASSEVGPSTDTQYF. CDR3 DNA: TGTGCCAGCAGTGAAGTGGGACCTAGCACAGATACGCAGTATTTT.

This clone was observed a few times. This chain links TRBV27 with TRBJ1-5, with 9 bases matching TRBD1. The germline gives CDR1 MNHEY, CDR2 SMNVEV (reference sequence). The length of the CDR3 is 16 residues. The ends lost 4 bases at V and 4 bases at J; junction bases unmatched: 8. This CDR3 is CASSSSRQGGNQPQHF. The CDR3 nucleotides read TGTGCCAGCAGTTCCTCAAGACAGGGGGGTAATCAGCCCCAGCATTTT.

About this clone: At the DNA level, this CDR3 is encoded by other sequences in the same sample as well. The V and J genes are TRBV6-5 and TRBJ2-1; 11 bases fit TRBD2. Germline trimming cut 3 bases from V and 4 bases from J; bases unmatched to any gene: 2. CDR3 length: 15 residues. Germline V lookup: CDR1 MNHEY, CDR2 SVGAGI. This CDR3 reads CASSYGTSGYNEQFF. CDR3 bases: TGTGCCAGCAGTTATGGGACTAGCGGATACAATGAGCAGTTCTTC.